This T cell receptor (beta chain) was recovered during a study of blood T cell repertoires in COVID-19. Across the whole study: Symptom resolution, clearance, or two negative PCRs marked donors in Cohort 3 as recovered. The samples span acute and convalescent COVID-19 from the United States, Italy and Spain.

Participant ages covered roughly 18 to 89 years across 20 to 30 US areas. The V end was cut by 7 bases, the J end by 6 bases, with 16 bases between. The CDR3 spans 15 residues. The germline V gene has CDR1 MNHEY and CDR2 SMNVEV (reference sequence). Original processing notes: Scientists estimated how many nucleated cells there were by amplifying reference gene primers. Using immunoSEQ multiplex PCR, the repertoire was profiled, and TCRdb retains in-frame clones only, with some absent. V and J calls and clone size are copied from that table; D and trimming were computed from the DNA. The sample lists under 300,000 clones; more than 75% were seen once.

V and J are TRBV27 and TRBJ1-6; D unresolved. The sequenced sample consisted of PBMCs or T cells enriched from blood (not recorded which). The receptor was isolated from an older woman in a cohort exposed to, infected with or recovered from COVID-19 (not recorded which). The CDR3 coding sequence is TGTGCCAGCACTATAGGGCAGGCGGGTAATTCACCCCTCCACTTT. Its translation is CASTIGQAGNSPLHF.